A single sample is the source of the 19 T cell receptor beta chains below, sequenced in a study of blood T cell repertoires in COVID-19. Assay used: immunoSEQ multiplex PCR; TCRdb lists only in-frame clones, some missing. The sample contains 300,000 to 450,000 clones, 80% to 90% of which appear only once. Sequenced input: PBMCs or T cells enriched from blood (not recorded which). These receptors were collected from a young man who had recovered from COVID-19.

Only one count was recorded for this clone. The CDR3 spells CASSLVSGTGSDGYTF. In DNA form, the CDR3 reads TGTGCCAGCAGCTTGGTCTCCGGGACAGGGTCGGATGGCTACACCTTC. The genes are TRBV5-6 and TRBJ1-2; TRBD1 agrees at 9 bases. Germline-derived CDR1 and CDR2 are SGHDT and YYEEEE. The J segment lost 6 bases and the V segment lost 0 bases, leaving 9 bases of the junction unmatched. The CDR3 consists of 16 residues.

The V call is TRBV29-1, the J call TRBJ2-7; 8 nucleotides agree with TRBD1. The CDR3 length is 13 residues. V lost 4 bases to trimming and J lost 3 bases; unmatched junction nucleotides: 5. Germline assignment: CDR1 SQVTM and CDR2 ANQGSEA. The CDR3 protein is CSVVVTGDYEQYF. For the CDR3, the DNA is TGCAGCGTTGTGGTGACAGGGGACTACGAGCAGTACTTC.

The chain has TRBV11-2 and TRBJ1-1; the match to TRBD1 covers 7 bases. The CDR3 spans 14 residues. The V gene end was trimmed by 1 base and the J gene end by 8 bases; junction bases not matched to a gene: 7. Germline CDR1 SGHAT, CDR2 FQNNGV. CDR3 nucleotide sequence: TGTGCCAGCAGCTTAGGGACAGGAGTTAGGGAAGCTTTCTTT. Amino acids: CASSLGTGVREAFF.

The V call is TRBV5-1, the J call TRBJ2-7; a possible D gene is TRBD1 (6 bases). Germline CDR1 reads SGHRS; CDR2 reads YFSETQ. V dropped 0 bases and J dropped 3 bases, with 19 bases sitting between them. This CDR3 is built from 17 residues. For the CDR3, the DNA is TGCGCCAGCAGCTTGGTTCGTGGTGCAGGGGCAGGCTACGAGCAGTACTTC. Amino acids: CASSLVRGAGAGYEQYF. Looking up the rest from reference TRBV5-1 and TRBJ2-7 gives the full variable domain: KAGVTQTPRYLIKTRGQQVTLSCSPISGHRSVSWYQQTPGQGLQFLFEYFSETQRNKGNFPGRFSGRQFSNSRSEMNVSTLELGDSALYLCASSLVRGAGAGYEQYFGPGTRLTVT.

The chain combines TRBV18 with TRBJ2-1; 7 nucleotides match TRBD1. The CDR3 spans 13 residues. The junction had 2 bases not matched to a gene; V was cut back by 3 bases and J by 6 bases. Germline lookup yields CDR1 KGHSH and CDR2 LQKENI. CDR3 bases: TGTGCCAGCTCACCCTCAGGGGGCAATGAGCAGTTCTTC. Encoded protein: CASSPSGGNEQFF.

This clone was picked up one time. The rearrangement uses TRBV11-2 and TRBJ1-1; the D gene is possibly TRBD1 (5 bases). The V and J ends lost 5 bases and 5 bases respectively, with 12 bases between them. This CDR3 has 13 residues. Germline V gene lookup returns CDR1 SGHAT and CDR2 FQNNGV. CDR3 in DNA: TGTGCCAGCAGCCGGCGGGGGAATACTGAAGCTTTCTTT. It translates to CASSRRGNTEAFF.

This clone showed up just once. The chain has TRBV10-1 and TRBJ1-4; D may be TRBD1 (5 bases). Germline CDR1 is WNHNN and CDR2 is SYGVQD (reference sequence). The CDR3 totals 12 residues. V was clipped by 10 bases and J by 8 bases, with 14 bases between them. The CDR3 DNA reads as TGCGCCACCCGGGGGGAGTGCGAAAAACTGTTTTTT. Its translation is CATRGECEKLFF.

The gene calls are TRBV3-1 (or the pseudogene TRBV3-2) and TRBJ2-1, with 11 bases lining up with TRBD1. The V gene's germline CDR1 is LGHDT and CDR2 YNNKEL (reference sequence). The CDR3 extends over 15 amino acids. V lost 4 bases and J lost 7; bases outside the gene matches: 6. CDR3 residues: CASSPDRGRVNEQFF. The DNA of the CDR3 is TGTGCCAGCAGCCCGGACAGGGGGCGGGTTAATGAGCAGTTCTTC.

The chain has TRBV6-4 and TRBJ2-7; tentative D call: TRBD2 (7 bases). The CDR3 covers 13 residues. Trimming took 8 bases from V and 1 from J, leaving 12 bases between them. From germline, CDR1 is MRHNA and CDR2 SNTAGT. The CDR3 loop reads CASAAGASYEQYF. CDR3 DNA sequence: TGTGCCAGCGCTGCGGGGGCATCCTACGAGCAGTACTTC.

V is TRBV5-1 and J is TRBJ2-2, with TRBD1 matching over 8 bases. The CDR3 sequence is 13 residues long. From germline, CDR1 is SGHRS and CDR2 YFSETQ. Germline trimming cut 4 bases from V and 6 bases from J; bases unmatched to any gene: 2. CDR3 sequence: CASSEQGAGELFF. In nucleotides, the CDR3 is TGCGCCAGCAGCGAACAGGGGGCCGGGGAGCTGTTTTTT.

The genes are TRBV3-1 (or the pseudogene TRBV3-2) and TRBJ2-3; possible D gene TRBD2, 5 bases. The CDR3 sequence is 14 residues long. From germline, CDR1 is LGHDT and CDR2 YNNKEL (reference sequence). Trimming took 2 bases from V and 4 from J, leaving 10 bases between them. Written as DNA, the CDR3 is TGTGCCAGCAGCCAACCCCGGGGTTCAGATACGCAGTATTTT. Its translation: CASSQPRGSDTQYF.

The chain joins TRBV21-1 to TRBJ2-1; the D segment call TRBD1 is taken from the table without a DNA check. TRBV21-1 is termed a pseudogene. The CDR3 length is 14 residues. As DNA, the CDR3 is TGTGCCAGCAGCAAATCTCACAGCTACAATGAGCAGTTCTTC. It specifies CASSKSHSYNEQFF.

The chain joins TRBV6-5 to TRBJ2-7; 7 bases are shared with TRBD1. This CDR3 is built from 14 residues. The J segment lost 5 bases and the V segment lost 7 bases, leaving 11 bases of the junction unmatched. CDR1 is MNHEY, CDR2 SVGAGI, per germline. The CDR3 here is CASKKGDSSHEQYF. CDR3 nucleotides: TGTGCCAGCAAAAAAGGGGACAGCTCGCACGAGCAGTACTTC.

The chain combines TRBV24-1 with TRBJ2-1; D remains ambiguous. The CDR3 runs to 12 residues. Per the germline V gene, CDR1 is KGHDR and CDR2 is SFDVKD. Trimming removed 7 bases from V and 3 bases from J, with 6 bases in between. The CDR3 reads CATSSGYNEQFF. In DNA form, the CDR3 reads TGTGCCACCAGCTCAGGCTACAATGAGCAGTTCTTC.

The V and J genes are TRBV27 and TRBJ1-5, with D possibly TRBD1 on 6 matching bases. The V end was cut by 0 bases, the J end by 13 bases, with 28 bases between. CDR1 is MNHEY, CDR2 SMNVEV, per germline (reference sequence). The CDR3 has 18 amino acids. The DNA for the CDR3 is TGTGCCAGCAGTTTATCGGCACAGGGTTATAACAAGGCCCCGGGTCAGCATTTT. Its translation: CASSLSAQGYNKAPGQHF.

DNA for the CDR3: TGCGCCAGCAGCCAATTTGGAGGGGCGGAGCAGCCCCAGCATTTT. Protein: CASSQFGGAEQPQHF. This chain uses TRBV4-1 with TRBJ1-5; D perhaps matches TRBD1 (5 bases). V lost 2 bases to trimming and J lost 7 bases, with 15 bases between them. CDR3 length equals 15 residues. Germline CDR1 and CDR2: MGHRA and YSYEKL.

The chain joins TRBV7-8 to TRBJ1-2; 8 nucleotides line up with TRBD1. Germline V gene sequence: CDR1 SGHVS, CDR2 FQNEAQ. This CDR3 is built from 15 residues. The trim removed 4 bases at V and 4 bases at J, leaving 8 bases unmatched. The CDR3 nucleotides are TGTGCCAGCAGCTCCCGGACAGGGTCCTTCTATGGCTACACCTTC. Amino acids: CASSSRTGSFYGYTF.

The chain uses TRBV5-1 and TRBJ1-5; possible D gene TRBD1, 5 bases. There are 14 residues in the CDR3. Germline loops: CDR1 SGHRS, CDR2 YFSETQ. V lost 3 bases and J 5 bases, leaving 12 bases between the germline ends. CDR3 region: CASSWGESHQPQHF. CDR3 in DNA: TGCGCCAGCAGCTGGGGCGAAAGCCATCAGCCCCAGCATTTT. The full variable domain, completed using reference TRBV5-1 and TRBJ1-5, is KAGVTQTPRYLIKTRGQQVTLSCSPISGHRSVSWYQQTPGQGLQFLFEYFSETQRNKGNFPGRFSGRQFSNSRSEMNVSTLELGDSALYLCASSWGESHQPQHFGDGTRLSIL.

The V and J genes are TRBV5-1 and TRBJ1-4, with D unclear. The CDR3 length is 16 residues. From germline, CDR1 is SGHRS and CDR2 YFSETQ. The ends were cut back, 0 bases at V and 4 bases at J, with 13 bases in the middle. CDR3 sequence: CASSLADGELNEKLFF. The CDR3 DNA reads as TGCGCCAGCAGCTTGGCCGATGGGGAGCTTAATGAAAAACTGTTTTTT.